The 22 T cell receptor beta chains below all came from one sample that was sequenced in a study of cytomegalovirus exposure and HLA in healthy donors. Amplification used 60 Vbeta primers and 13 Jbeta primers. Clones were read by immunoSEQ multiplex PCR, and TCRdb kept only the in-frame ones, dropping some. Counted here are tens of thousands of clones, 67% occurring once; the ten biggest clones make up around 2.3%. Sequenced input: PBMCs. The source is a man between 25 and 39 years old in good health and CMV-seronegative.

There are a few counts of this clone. In nucleotides, the CDR3 is TGTGCCAGCAGCCCCCGACTAGGAATTGGCTACAATGAGCAGTTCTTC. This sequence encodes CASSPRLGIGYNEQFF. The V and J genes are TRBV5-8 and TRBJ2-1, with D maybe TRBD2 (6 bases). With 4 bases removed from V and 3 bases from J, the gap between germline ends came to 17 bases. Germline values: CDR1 SGHTS, CDR2 YDEGEE. The CDR3 has 16 residues. Full variable domain (remainder filled in from reference TRBV5-8 and TRBJ2-1): EAGVTQSPTHLIKTRGQQATLRCSPISGHTSVYWYQQALGLGLQFLLWYDEGEERNRGNFPPRFSGRQFPNYSSELNVNALELEDSALYLCASSPRLGIGYNEQFFGPGTRLTVL.

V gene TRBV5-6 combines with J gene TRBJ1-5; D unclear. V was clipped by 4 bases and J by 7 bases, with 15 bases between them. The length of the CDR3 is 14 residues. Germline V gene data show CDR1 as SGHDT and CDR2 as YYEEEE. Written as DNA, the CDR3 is TGTGCCAGCAGCGCACCAGGATTCAACCAGCCCCAGCATTTT. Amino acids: CASSAPGFNQPQHF.

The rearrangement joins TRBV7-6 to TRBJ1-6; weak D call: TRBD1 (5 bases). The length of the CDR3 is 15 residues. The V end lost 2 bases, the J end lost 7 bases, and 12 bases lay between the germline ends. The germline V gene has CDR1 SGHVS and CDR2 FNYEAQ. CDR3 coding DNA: TGTGCCAGCAGCTTACTAGGAGGGACCAATTCACCCCTCCACTTT. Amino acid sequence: CASSLLGGTNSPLHF.

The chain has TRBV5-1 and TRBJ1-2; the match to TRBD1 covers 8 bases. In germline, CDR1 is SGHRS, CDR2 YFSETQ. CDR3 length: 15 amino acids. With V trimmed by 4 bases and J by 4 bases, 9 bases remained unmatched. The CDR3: CASSDGQGGSYGYTF. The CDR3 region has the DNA TGCGCCAGCAGCGACGGACAGGGAGGGAGCTATGGCTACACCTTC.

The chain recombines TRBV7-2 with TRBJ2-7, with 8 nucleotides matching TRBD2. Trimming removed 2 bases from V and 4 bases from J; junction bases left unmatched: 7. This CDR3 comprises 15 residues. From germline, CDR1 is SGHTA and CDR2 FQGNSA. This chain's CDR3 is CASSLWRGAPYEQYF. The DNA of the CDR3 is TGTGCCAGCAGCTTATGGCGGGGGGCTCCGTACGAGCAGTACTTC.

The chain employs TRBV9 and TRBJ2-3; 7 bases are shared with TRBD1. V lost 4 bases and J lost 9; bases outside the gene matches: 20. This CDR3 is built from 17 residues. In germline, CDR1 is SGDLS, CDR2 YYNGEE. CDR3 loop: CASSPQDHRGASDTQYF. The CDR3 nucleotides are TGTGCCAGCAGCCCTCAAGACCACAGGGGCGCCTCTGACACGCAGTATTTT.

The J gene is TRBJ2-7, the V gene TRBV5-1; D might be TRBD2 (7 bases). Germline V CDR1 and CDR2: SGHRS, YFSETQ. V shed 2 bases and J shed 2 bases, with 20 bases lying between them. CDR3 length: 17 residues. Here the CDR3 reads CASSLSAGEGGTYEQYF. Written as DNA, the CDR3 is TGCGCCAGCAGCTTATCCGCGGGGGAGGGGGGGACCTACGAGCAGTACTTC.

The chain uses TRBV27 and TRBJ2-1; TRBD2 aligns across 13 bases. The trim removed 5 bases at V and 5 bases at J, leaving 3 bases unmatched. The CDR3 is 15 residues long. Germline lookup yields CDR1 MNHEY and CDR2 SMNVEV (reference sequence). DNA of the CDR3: TGTGCCAGCAGTCCTGGACTAGCGGGGGACAATGAGCAGTTCTTC. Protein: CASSPGLAGDNEQFF.

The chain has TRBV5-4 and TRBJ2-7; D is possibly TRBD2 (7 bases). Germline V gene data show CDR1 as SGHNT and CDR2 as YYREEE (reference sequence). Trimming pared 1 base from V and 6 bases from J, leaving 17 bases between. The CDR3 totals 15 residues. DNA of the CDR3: TGTGCCAGCAGCTTGAGGGGGGAGGGGATTACCGAGCAGTACTTC. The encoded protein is CASSLRGEGITEQYF.

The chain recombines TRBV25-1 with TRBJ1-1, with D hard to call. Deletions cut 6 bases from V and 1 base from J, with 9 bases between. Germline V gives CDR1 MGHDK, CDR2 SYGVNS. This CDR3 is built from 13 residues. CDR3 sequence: CASSGLGNTEAFF. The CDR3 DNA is TGTGCCAGCAGCGGGTTGGGGAACACTGAAGCTTTCTTT.

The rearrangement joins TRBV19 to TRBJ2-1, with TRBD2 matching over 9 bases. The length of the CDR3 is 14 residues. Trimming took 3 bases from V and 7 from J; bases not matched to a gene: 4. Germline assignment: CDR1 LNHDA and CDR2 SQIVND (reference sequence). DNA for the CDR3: TGTGCCAGTAGTATTAGCGGGAGCTGGAATGAGCAGTTCTTC. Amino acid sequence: CASSISGSWNEQFF.

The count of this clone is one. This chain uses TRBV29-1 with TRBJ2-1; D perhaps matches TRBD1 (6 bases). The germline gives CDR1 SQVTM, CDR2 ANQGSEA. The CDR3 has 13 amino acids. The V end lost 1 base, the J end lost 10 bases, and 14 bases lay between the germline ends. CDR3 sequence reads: CSVEVGRQAEQFF. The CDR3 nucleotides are TGCAGCGTTGAAGTGGGGAGACAGGCAGAGCAGTTCTTC.

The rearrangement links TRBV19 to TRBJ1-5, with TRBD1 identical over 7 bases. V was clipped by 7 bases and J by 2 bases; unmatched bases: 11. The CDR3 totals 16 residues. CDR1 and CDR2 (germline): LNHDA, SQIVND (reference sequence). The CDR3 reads CASTNTRDSRNQPQHF. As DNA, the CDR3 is TGTGCCAGTACCAACACCCGGGACAGTCGCAATCAGCCCCAGCATTTT. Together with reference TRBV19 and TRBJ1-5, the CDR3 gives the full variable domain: DGGITQSPKYLFRKEGQNVTLSCEQNLNHDAMYWYRQDPGQGLRLIYYSQIVNDFQKGDIAEGYSVSREKKESFPLTVTSAQKNPTAFYLCASTNTRDSRNQPQHFGDGTRLSIL.

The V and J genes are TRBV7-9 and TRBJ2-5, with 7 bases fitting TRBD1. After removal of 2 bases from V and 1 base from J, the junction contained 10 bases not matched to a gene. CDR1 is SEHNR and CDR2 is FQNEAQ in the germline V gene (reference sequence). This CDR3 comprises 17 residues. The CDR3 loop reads CASSLLRDSQLQETQYF. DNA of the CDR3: TGTGCCAGCAGCTTACTTCGGGACAGTCAACTCCAAGAGACCCAGTACTTC.

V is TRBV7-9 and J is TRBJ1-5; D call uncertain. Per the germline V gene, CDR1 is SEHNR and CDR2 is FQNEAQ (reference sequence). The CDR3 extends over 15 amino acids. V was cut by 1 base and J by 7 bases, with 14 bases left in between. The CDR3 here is CASSLGDSAGQPQHF. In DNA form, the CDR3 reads TGTGCCAGCAGCTTAGGAGACTCAGCGGGACAGCCCCAGCATTTT.

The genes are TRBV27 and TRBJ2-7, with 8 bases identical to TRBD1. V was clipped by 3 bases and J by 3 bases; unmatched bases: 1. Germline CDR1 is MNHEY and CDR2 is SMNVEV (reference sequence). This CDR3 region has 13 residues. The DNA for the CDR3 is TGTGCCAGCAGTTTCGGACAGGGCTACGAGCAGTACTTC. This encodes CASSFGQGYEQYF.

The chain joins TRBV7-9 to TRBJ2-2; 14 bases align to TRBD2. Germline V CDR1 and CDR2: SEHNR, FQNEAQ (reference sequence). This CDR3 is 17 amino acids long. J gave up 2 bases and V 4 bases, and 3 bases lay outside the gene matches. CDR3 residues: CASSYGLAGGNTGELFF. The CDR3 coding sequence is TGTGCCAGCAGCTACGGACTAGCGGGAGGCAACACCGGGGAGCTGTTTTTT.

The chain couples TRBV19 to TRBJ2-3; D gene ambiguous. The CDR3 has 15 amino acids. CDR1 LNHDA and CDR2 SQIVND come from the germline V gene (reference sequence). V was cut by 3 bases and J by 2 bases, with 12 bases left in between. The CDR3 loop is CASSISKSATDTQYF. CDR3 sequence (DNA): TGTGCCAGTAGTATTAGCAAATCAGCCACAGATACGCAGTATTTT.

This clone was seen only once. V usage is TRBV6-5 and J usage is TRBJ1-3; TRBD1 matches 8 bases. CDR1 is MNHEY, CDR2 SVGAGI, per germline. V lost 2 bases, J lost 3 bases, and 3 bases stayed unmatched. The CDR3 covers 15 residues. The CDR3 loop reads CASSYDRGGGNTIYF. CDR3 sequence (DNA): TGTGCCAGCAGTTACGACAGGGGTGGTGGAAACACCATATATTTT.

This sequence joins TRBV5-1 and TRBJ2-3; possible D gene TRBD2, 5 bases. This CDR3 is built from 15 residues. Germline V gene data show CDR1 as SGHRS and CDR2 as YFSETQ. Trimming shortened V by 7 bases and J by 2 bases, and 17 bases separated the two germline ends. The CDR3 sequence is CASDEGAADTDTQYF. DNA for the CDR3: TGCGCCAGCGACGAGGGAGCGGCAGACACAGATACGCAGTATTTT.

CDR3 in DNA: TGTGCCAGCAGCCAGGGACAGGGGGCTTACGAGCAGTACTTC. It yields the protein CASSQGQGAYEQYF. The V gene is TRBV7-9, the J gene TRBJ2-7; 12 nucleotides agree with TRBD1. The CDR3 is 14 amino acids. After removal of 5 bases from V and 4 bases from J, the junction contained 3 bases not matched to a gene. The V gene's germline CDR1 is SEHNR and CDR2 FQNEAQ (reference sequence).

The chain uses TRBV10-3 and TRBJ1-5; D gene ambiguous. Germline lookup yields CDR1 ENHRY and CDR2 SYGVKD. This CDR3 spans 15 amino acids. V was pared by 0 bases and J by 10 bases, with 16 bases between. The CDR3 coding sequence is TGTGCCATCAGTGAGTCGCTGGCGGAGTCTCATCCCCAGCATTTT. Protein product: CAISESLAESHPQHF.